What follows describes a single T cell receptor (beta chain). Antigen: not known. This sample stems from a study of cytomegalovirus exposure and HLA in healthy donors. Study-level points and caveats: From TCR beta sequences, most subjects' HLA-A and HLA-B alleles were reportedly predicted accurately.

The V gene end was trimmed by 7 bases and the J gene end by 8 bases; junction bases not matched to a gene: 8. From germline, CDR1 is GTSNPN and CDR2 SVGIG (reference sequence). CDR3 size: 12 residues. The PCR had 60 Vbeta and 13 Jbeta primers. Method: immunoSEQ multiplex PCR; TCRdb's copy keeps in-frame clones and lacks some. This table holds more than 85,000 clones, about two thirds found once. The sample comprised PBMCs. The receptor comes from a female donor in good health and CMV-seronegative. V and J are TRBV30 and TRBJ2-1, with TRBD1 matching over 7 bases. The CDR3, as DNA: TGTGCCTTTCACGAGGGGGCGGATGAGCAGTTCTTC. It translates to CAFHEGADEQFF.